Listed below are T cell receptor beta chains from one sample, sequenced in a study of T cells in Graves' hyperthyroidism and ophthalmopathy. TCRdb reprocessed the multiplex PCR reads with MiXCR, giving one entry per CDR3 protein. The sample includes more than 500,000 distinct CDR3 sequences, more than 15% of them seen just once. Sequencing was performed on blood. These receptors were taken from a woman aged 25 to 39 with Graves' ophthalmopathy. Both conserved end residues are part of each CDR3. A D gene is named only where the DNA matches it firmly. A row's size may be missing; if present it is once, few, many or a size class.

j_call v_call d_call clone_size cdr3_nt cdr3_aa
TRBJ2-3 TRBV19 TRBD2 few TGTGCCAGTAGCTCTTGGACTAGCGGAATTACAGATACGCAGTATTTT CASSSWTSGITDTQYF
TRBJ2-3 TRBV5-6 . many TGTGCCAGCAGCCGTTTTGGGGCGGATACGCAGTATTTT CASSRFGADTQYF
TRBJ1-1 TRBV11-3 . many TGTGCCAGCAGCTTTTCCGTAGGCACTGAAGCTTTCTTT CASSFSVGTEAFF
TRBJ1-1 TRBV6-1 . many TGTGCCAGCAGTTACGTGGAGGTAGGGGGCACTGAAGCTTTCTTT CASSYVEVGGTEAFF
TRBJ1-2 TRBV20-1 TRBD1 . TGCAGTACTTTCCTGCGGGACAGGGCGTTCTCTGGCTACACCTTC CSTFLRDRAFSGYTF
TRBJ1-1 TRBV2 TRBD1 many TGTGCCAGCAGAGGGACAGGGGGCCCGAACACTGAAGCTTTCTTT CASRGTGGPNTEAFF
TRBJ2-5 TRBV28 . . TGTGCCAGCAGTCTTTCACTTAGGGTAGCGGCTCTCCAAGGGACCCAGTACTTC CASSLSLRVAALQGTQYF
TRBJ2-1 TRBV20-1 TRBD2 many TGCAGTGCTTCTAGCGGGAGCTCCTACAATGAGCAGTTCTTC CSASSGSSYNEQFF
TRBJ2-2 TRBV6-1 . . TGTGCCAGCAGGCCGCACACCGGGGAGCTGTTTTTT CASRPHTGELFF
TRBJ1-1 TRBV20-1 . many TGCAGTGCTAGGGCCCGGGTGGAGGCTGAAGCTTTCTTT CSARARVEAEAFF
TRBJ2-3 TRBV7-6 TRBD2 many TGTGCCAGCAGCCGAGGACTAGCGGGAGGGTCTAGCACAGATACGCAGTATTTT CASSRGLAGGSSTDTQYF
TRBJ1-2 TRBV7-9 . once TGTGCCAGCAGCCAACGGGACACTTCGCACACCTTC CASSQRDTSHTF
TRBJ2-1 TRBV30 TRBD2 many TGTGCCTGGAGTTTAGCGGGAGGGGCGGGTGAGCAGTTCTTC CAWSLAGGAGEQFF
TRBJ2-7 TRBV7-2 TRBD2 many TGTGCCAGCAGCCCGACTAGCGACTCCTACGAGCAGTACTTC CASSPTSDSYEQYF
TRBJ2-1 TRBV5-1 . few TGCGCCAGCAGCTGGGCTTACAATGAGCAGTTCTTC CASSWAYNEQFF
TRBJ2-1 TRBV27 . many TGTGCCAGCAGTTTTTCAGCGGTAGGCTCCTACAATGAGCAGTTCTTC CASSFSAVGSYNEQFF
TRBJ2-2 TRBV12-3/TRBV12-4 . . TGTGCCAGCAGCCCCCTTAGCGGCAGGGGCACCGGGGAGCTGTTTTTT CASSPLSGRGTGELFF
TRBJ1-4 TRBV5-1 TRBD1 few TGCGCCAGCAGTTCCTCGGGACAGGGAAATGAAAAACTGTTTTTT CASSSSGQGNEKLFF
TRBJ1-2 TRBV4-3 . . TGCGCCAGCAGCCAAGAAGACGGGATAGGGGGCTACACCTTC CASSQEDGIGGYTF
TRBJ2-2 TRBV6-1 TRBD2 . TGTGCCAGCACGCCGGGACTAGCGGGAGTGCGCACCGGGGAGCTGTTTTTT CASTPGLAGVRTGELFF
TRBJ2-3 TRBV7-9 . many TGTGCCAGCAGCCAAACAAATGATGCAGATACGCAGTATTTT CASSQTNDADTQYF
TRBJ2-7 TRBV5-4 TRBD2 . TGTGCCAGCAGCTTGGGGGGGGGGACTCGCTACTACGAGCAGTACTTC CASSLGGGTRYYEQYF
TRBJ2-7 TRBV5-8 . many TGTGCCAGCAGCTTCGACAGCAGCTCCTACGAGCAGTACTTC CASSFDSSSYEQYF
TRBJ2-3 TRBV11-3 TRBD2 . TGTGCCAGCAGCTTGTTGCCTAGCGGGAGGGATACGCAGTATTTT CASSLLPSGRDTQYF
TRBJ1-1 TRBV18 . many TGTGCCAGCTCACCAACGTCCGGGACTAACGGTTTCTTT CASSPTSGTNGFF
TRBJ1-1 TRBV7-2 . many TGTGCCAGCAGCTTAGGGGGGAGGACAACTGAAGCTTTCTTT CASSLGGRTTEAFF
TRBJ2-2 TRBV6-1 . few TGTGCCAGCAGTGAAGTCGTCAGCATCGTGGGGGCCGGGGAGCTGTTTTTT CASSEVVSIVGAGELFF
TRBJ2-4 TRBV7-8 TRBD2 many TGTGCCAGCAGCTTAGATGTCGGCGGGAGGGCTACCAAAAACATTCAGTACTTC CASSLDVGGRATKNIQYF
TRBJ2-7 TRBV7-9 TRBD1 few TGTGCCAGCAGCTTAGAGGGGTCGACAGGGGGGGACGAGCAGTACTTC CASSLEGSTGGDEQYF
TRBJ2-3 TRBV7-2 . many TGTGCCAGCAGCTATACACGTTTCCCAGATACGCAGTATTTT CASSYTRFPDTQYF
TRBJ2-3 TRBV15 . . TGTGCCACCAGCAGCCAAACAGGGCCAGATACGCAGTATTTT CATSSQTGPDTQYF
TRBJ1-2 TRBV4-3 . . TGCGCCAGCAGCCAAGATGGGGTTGCCGGGACGGATTTCGGCTACACCTTC CASSQDGVAGTDFGYTF
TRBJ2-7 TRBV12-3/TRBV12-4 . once TGTGCCAGCAGACAGACTGCCAAAGACCCCTACGAGCAGTACTTC CASRQTAKDPYEQYF
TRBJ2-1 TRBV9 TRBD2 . TGTGCCAGCAGCGTTGGGCTAGCGGGAGCTGAGCAGTTCTTC CASSVGLAGAEQFF
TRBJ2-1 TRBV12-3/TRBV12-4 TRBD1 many TGTGCCAGCAGGGAGGACAGGGTGAACAATGAGCAGTTCTTC CASREDRVNNEQFF
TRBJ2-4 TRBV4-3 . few TGCGCCAGCAGCCAAGATTGGGCGGGGGGACAGTTCATTCAGTACTTC CASSQDWAGGQFIQYF
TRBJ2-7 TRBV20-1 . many TGCAGTGCTAGAGGGTACTCCTTAGAGCAGTACTTC CSARGYSLEQYF
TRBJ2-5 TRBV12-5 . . TGTGCTAGTGGTTTAGATCGGGGCAAAGGGGAGACCCAGTACTTC CASGLDRGKGETQYF
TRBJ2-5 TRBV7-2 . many TGTGCCAGCAGCGCCTCCGGGGAATTAGAGACCCAGTACTTC CASSASGELETQYF
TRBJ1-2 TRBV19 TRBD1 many TGTGCCAGTTTAGGAGGGACAGGAGAAGGCTATGGCTACACCTTC CASLGGTGEGYGYTF
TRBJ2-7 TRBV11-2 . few TGTGCCAGCAGCTTCTGGAATAGCGCGTCCTACGAGCAGTACTTC CASSFWNSASYEQYF
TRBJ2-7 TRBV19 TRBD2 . TGTGCCAGTAGTACCAGGACTAGCGGGAGCTCCTACGAGCAGTACTTC CASSTRTSGSSYEQYF
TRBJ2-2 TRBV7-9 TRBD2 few TGTGCCAGCAGCCCAGGACTAGCGGGAGGGTCCGGGGAGCTGTTTTTT CASSPGLAGGSGELFF
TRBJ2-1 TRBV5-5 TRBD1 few TGTGCCAGCAGCTTGCGCAGGGGGCGCTGGGATGAGCAGTTCTTC CASSLRRGRWDEQFF
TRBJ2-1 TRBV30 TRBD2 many TGTGCCTGGAGTGCGGGACTAGCCCGGGATGAGCAGTTCTTC CAWSAGLARDEQFF
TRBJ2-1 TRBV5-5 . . TGTGCCAGCAGCTTGGTTATGGTGTCAGGGGGGGATGAGCAGTTCTTC CASSLVMVSGGDEQFF
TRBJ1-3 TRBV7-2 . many TGTGCCAGCAGCCCCTCGGGGGCAGGGGCTGGAAACACCATATATTTT CASSPSGAGAGNTIYF
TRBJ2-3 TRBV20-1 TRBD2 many TGCAGTGCTATAGCGGGAGGACGCACAGATACGCAGTATTTT CSAIAGGRTDTQYF
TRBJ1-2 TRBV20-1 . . TGCAGTGCTTCCGGAGGGCTCGACTATGGCTACACCTTC CSASGGLDYGYTF
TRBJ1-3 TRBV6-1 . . TGTGCCACTTACGACTCTGGAAACACCATATATTTT CATYDSGNTIYF
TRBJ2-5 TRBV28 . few TGTGCCAGCAGTTTGCGGCAAGAGACCCAGTACTTC CASSLRQETQYF
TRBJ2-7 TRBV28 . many TGTGCCAGCAGTTTATTCAGGAAAACCTACGAGCAGTACTTC CASSLFRKTYEQYF
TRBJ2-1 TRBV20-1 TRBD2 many TGCAGTGCTAAGGAGAATAGCGGGAGTTTGGGTGAGCAGTTCTTC CSAKENSGSLGEQFF
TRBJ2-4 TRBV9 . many TGTGCCAGCAGCTCGGGGACGTTAGGGGAAAACATTCAGTACTTC CASSSGTLGENIQYF